The clone carrying this T cell receptor beta chain showed up just a few times. Antigen: not known. Germline CDR1 is LNHNV and CDR2 is YYDKDF (reference sequence). V was trimmed by 5 bases and J by 4 bases, leaving 15 bases between them. The CDR3 is 15 amino acids. The entry originates in a study of T-cell memory formation after mild COVID-19. Turning to the study itself: TCR clustering was largely donor specific. Study-level results: Among contracting clones, CD4+ were mainly CM/EM and CD8+ enriched in EMRA.

TCRdb called the 5' RACE reads again in MiXCR, with one record for every CDR3 protein. Of 500,000 to 650,000 distinct CDR3 sequences listed, approximately 21% are singletons. The TCR sequence derives from an adult woman who had mild COVID-19 (a few samples of this study predate the infection). Cell type and time point are not known. The chain joins TRBV15 to TRBJ1-5, with D possibly matching TRBD1 (5 bases). The sequenced material came from PBMCs or a T cell subset sorted from them (not recorded which). In DNA form, the CDR3 reads TGTGCCACCAGCCCAAGAAGGGGTCCTAATCAGCCCCAGCATTTT. Translation: CATSPRRGPNQPQHF.